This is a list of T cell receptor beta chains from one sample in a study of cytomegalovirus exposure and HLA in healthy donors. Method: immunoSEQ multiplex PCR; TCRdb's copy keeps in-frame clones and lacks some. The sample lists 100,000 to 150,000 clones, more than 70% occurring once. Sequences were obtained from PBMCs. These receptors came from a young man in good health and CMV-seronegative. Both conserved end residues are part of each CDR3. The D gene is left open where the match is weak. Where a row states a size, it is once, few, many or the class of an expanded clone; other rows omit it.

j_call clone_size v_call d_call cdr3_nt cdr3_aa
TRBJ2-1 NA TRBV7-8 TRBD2 TGTGCCAGTCTAGCGGACACCTACAATGAGCAGTTCTTC CASLADTYNEQFF
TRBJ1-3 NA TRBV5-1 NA TGCGCCAGCAGCGAAGGGGGTTCTGGAAACACCATATATTTT CASSEGGSGNTIYF
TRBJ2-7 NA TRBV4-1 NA TGCGCCAGCAGCCAAGATCTGTCAGCGAGCTCCTACGAGCAGTACTTC CASSQDLSASSYEQYF
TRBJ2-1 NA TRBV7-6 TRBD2 TGTGCCAGCAGCTCGGGACTAGCGGAATTCTCCTACAATGAGCAGTTCTTC CASSSGLAEFSYNEQFF
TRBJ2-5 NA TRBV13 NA TGTGCCAGCAGCCAGAAGTGGGAGACCCAGTACTTC CASSQKWETQYF
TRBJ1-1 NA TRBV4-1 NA TGCGCCAGCAGCCACCCTCCTTGGGCGACCCAAGCTTTCTTT CASSHPPWATQAFF
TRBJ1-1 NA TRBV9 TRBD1 TGTGCCAGCAGCGTAGATAACAGGGGGTACACTGAAGCTTTCTTT CASSVDNRGYTEAFF
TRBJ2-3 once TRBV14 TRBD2 TGTGCCAGCAGCCAACGGCAGACTAGCGCTCAGACAGATACGCAGTATTTT CASSQRQTSAQTDTQYF
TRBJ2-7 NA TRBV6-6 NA TGTGCCAGCAGTCGACTAGGGGCTAACCCTCCCTACGAGCAGTACTTC CASSRLGANPPYEQYF
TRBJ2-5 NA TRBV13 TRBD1 TGTGCCAGCAGCGGCCGGGACAGGGGATATCGGGACTTC CASSGRDRGYRDF
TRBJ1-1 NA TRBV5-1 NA TGCGCCAGCAGCCCCGGACAGTACACTGAAGCTTTCTTT CASSPGQYTEAFF
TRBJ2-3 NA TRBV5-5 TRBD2 TGTGCCAGCACCATACTAGCGGGAGCCCAAGATACGCAGTATTTT CASTILAGAQDTQYF
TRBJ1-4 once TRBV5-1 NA TGCGCCAGCAGCTCGGACAGCCTCGGGAATGAAAAACTGTTTTTT CASSSDSLGNEKLFF
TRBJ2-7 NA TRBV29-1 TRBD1 TGCAGCGCCCGACAGGGTGGGGTCTACGAGCAGTACTTC CSARQGGVYEQYF
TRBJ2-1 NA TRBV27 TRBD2 TGTGCCAGCAGTTCTGGACTAGCGGGAGATGGCGATGAGCAGTTCTTC CASSSGLAGDGDEQFF
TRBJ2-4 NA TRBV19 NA TGTGCCAGTAGGTCACCGGGAGCCAAAAACATTCAGTACTTC CASRSPGAKNIQYF
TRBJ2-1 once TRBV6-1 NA TGTGCCAGCGGCGGTCCGGCCTACTCCTACAATGAGCAGTTCTTC CASGGPAYSYNEQFF
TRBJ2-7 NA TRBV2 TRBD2 TGTGCCAGCAGGGGACTAGCGGGGACGATCTCCTACGAGCAGTACTTC CASRGLAGTISYEQYF
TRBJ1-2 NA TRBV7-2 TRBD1 TGTGCCAGCAGCCCGGGGCAGGGGGGTTCAGACTATGGCTACACCTTC CASSPGQGGSDYGYTF
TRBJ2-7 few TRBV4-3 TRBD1 TGCGCCAGCAGCCGAGGACAGGGAGGCGGCTACGAGCAGTACTTC CASSRGQGGGYEQYF
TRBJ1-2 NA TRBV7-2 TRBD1 TGTGCCAGCAGCCCGGACAGGAACTATGGCTACACCTTC CASSPDRNYGYTF
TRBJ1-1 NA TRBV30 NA TGTGCCTGGAGTGTAGAGGGCGCGGTTGCTTTCTTT CAWSVEGAVAFF
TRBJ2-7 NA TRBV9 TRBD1 TGTGCCAGCAGCAGGGGACAGGGGATATCCTACGAGCAGTACTTC CASSRGQGISYEQYF
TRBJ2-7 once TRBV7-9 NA TGTGCCAGCAGCTTGAGTGTGGACTTGTCTTACGAGCAGTACTTC CASSLSVDLSYEQYF
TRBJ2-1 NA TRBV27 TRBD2 TGTGCCAGCACTAGCGGGCTATACAATGAGCAGTTCTTC CASTSGLYNEQFF
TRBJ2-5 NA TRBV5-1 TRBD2 TGCGCCAGCAGCCGCGGGGCGGGAGAGGGAGGAAAAGAGACCCAGTACTTC CASSRGAGEGGKETQYF
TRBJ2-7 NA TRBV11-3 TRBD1 TGTGCCAGCCGGTCGTTAGGCCAGGGGGCTTCCTACGAGCAGTACTTC CASRSLGQGASYEQYF
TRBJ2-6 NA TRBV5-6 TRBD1 TGTGCCAGCAGCCCAGACAGGGCTGGGGCCAACGTCCTGACTTTC CASSPDRAGANVLTF
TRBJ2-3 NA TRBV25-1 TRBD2 TGTGCCAGCAGCGCTAGCGGGAGGGTGGGGGATACGCAGTATTTT CASSASGRVGDTQYF
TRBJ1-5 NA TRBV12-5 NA TGTGCTAGTGGTTTGGCGGTCTTCAATCAGCCCCAGCATTTT CASGLAVFNQPQHF
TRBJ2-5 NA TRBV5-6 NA TGTGCCAGCAGCTTGGTCCTGAGCGAGGTGAGCTCAGAGACCCAGTACTTC CASSLVLSEVSSETQYF
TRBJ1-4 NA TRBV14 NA TGTGCAACAGCCAAAGGGGTGGCAACTAATGAAAAACTGTTTTTT CATAKGVATNEKLFF
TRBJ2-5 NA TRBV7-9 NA TGTGCCAGCAGCTTAGGGAGGGTGCGGGAACCTGAAGAGACCCAGTACTTC CASSLGRVREPEETQYF
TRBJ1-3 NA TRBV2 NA TGTGCCAGCAGTGAAAATGGTCAGGGTCAGAACACCATATATTTT CASSENGQGQNTIYF
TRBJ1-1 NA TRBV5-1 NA TGCGCCAGCAGCTTGGCCGAGGCGGGGGAGAACACTGAAGCTTTCTTT CASSLAEAGENTEAFF
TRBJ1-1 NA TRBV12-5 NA TGTGCTAGTGGTCGACAGTACACTGAAGCTTTCTTT CASGRQYTEAFF
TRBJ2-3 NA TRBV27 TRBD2 TGTGCCAGCAGTTTAGGTCGGGGGGTCGACACAGATACGCAGTATTTT CASSLGRGVDTDTQYF
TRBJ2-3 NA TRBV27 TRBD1 TGTGCCAGCACCATCCGACAGGGCTCAGATACGCAGTATTTT CASTIRQGSDTQYF
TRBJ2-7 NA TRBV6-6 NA TGTGCCAGCAGCGAGAGGGCCTCAAGCTCCTACGAGCAGTACTTC CASSERASSSYEQYF
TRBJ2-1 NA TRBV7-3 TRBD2 TGTGCCAGCAGCTTACCCGGGACTAGCTACAATGAGCAGTTCTTC CASSLPGTSYNEQFF
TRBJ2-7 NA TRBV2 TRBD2 TGTGCCAGCATAGCGCGGGAGGGGAGAAATTACGAGCAGTACTTC CASIAREGRNYEQYF
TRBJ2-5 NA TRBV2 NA TGTGCCAGCAGTGGCACATCACAAGAGACCCAGTACTTC CASSGTSQETQYF
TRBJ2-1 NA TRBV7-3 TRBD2 TGTGCCAGCAGCTTAGGGGGACTAGCGAGGTACAATGAGCAGTTCTTC CASSLGGLARYNEQFF
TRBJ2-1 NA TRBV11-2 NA TGTGCCAGCAGCTCTCAGTCCTACAATGAGCAGTTCTTC CASSSQSYNEQFF
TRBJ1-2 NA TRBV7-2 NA TGTGCCAGCAGCCCCCAGGGAGGCAGTGGCTACACCTTC CASSPQGGSGYTF